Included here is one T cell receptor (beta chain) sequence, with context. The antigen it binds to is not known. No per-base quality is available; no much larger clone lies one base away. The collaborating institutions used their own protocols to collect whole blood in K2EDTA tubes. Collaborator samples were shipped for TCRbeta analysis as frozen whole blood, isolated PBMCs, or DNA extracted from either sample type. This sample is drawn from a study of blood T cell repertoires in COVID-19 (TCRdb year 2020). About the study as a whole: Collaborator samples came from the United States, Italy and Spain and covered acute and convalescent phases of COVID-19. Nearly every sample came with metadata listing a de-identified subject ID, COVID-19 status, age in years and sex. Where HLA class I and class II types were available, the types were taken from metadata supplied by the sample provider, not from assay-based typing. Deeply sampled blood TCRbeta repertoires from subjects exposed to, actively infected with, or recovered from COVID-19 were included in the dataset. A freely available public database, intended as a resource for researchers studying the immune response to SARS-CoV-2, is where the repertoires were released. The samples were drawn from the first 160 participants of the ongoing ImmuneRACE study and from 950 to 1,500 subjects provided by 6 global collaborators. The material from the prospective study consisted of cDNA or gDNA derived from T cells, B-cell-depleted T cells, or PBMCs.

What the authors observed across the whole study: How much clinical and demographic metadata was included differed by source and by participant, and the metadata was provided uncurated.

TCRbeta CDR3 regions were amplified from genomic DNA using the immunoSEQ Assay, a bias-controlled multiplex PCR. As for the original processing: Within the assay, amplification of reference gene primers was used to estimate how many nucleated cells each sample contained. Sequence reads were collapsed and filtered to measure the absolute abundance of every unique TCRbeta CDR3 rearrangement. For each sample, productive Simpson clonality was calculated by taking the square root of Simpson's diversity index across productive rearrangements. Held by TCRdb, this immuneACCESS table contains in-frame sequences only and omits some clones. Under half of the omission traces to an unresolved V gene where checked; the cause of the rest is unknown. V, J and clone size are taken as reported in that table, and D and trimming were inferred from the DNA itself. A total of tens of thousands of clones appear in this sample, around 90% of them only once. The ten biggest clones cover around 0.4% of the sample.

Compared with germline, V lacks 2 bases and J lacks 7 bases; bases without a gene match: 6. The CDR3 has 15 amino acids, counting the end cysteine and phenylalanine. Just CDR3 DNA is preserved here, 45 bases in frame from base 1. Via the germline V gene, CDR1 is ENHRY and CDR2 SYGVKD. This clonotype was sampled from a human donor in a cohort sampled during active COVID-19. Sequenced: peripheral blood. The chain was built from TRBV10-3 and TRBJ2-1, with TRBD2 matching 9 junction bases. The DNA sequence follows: TGTGCCATCAGTGAGCCGGGACTAGCCCTAAATGAGCAGTTCTTC. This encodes CAISEPGLALNEQFF.